The rows below give T cell receptor beta chains drawn from one sample of a study of shared clonotypes between healthy human individuals. Some clones are missing from TCRdb's copy, which holds only in-frame ones; the method was immunoSEQ multiplex PCR. The table has about 960,000 clones, more than 75% seen once. Specimen: memory CD4+ T cells sorted from blood. The source is a man aged 18 to 30 in good health. The CDR3 runs from the conserved cysteine through the conserved F or W. The D gene is left open where the match is weak. Not every row has a clone size; where given, it reads once, few, many or a size class.

size: -
J: TRBJ2-5
D: -
V: TRBV19
DNA: TGTGCCAGTAGGGGTTGGGAGACCTCTCAGACCCAGTACTTC
CDR3: CASRGWETSQTQYF

size: -
J: TRBJ2-3
D: TRBD2
V: TRBV5-1
DNA: TGCGCCAGCAGCAACCTCGGGACTAGCGGGAGTGTAGATACGCAGTATTTT
CDR3: CASSNLGTSGSVDTQYF

size: few
J: TRBJ2-5
D: -
V: TRBV11-2
DNA: TGTGCCAGCACTCTAGGTGGGAGGGAGACCCAGTACTTC
CDR3: CASTLGGRETQYF

size: once
J: TRBJ2-7
D: -
V: TRBV6-5
DNA: TGTGCCAGCAGTTACAGGGCAGGTCCCTACGAGCAGTACTTC
CDR3: CASSYRAGPYEQYF

size: -
J: TRBJ2-7
D: TRBD2
V: TRBV4-1
DNA: TGCGCCAGCAGCTCCCGGACTAGCGGTCGCTACGAGCAGTACTTC
CDR3: CASSSRTSGRYEQYF

size: few
J: TRBJ1-1
D: -
V: TRBV5-1
DNA: TGCGCCAGCAGCTACGAGGTTTTTGGGACCGGGAACACTGAAGCTTTCTTT
CDR3: CASSYEVFGTGNTEAFF

size: -
J: TRBJ2-3
D: -
V: TRBV9
DNA: TGTGCCAGCAGCGCGCCCGTTCCAGGGAACACAGATACGCAGTATTTT
CDR3: CASSAPVPGNTDTQYF

size: -
J: TRBJ1-1
D: TRBD1
V: TRBV6-1
DNA: TGTGCCAGCAGTGTTCAGGGGGACAGCATGAACACTGAAGCTTTCTTT
CDR3: CASSVQGDSMNTEAFF

size: -
J: TRBJ2-7
D: TRBD1
V: TRBV2
DNA: TGTGCCAGCACTAAGGGACAGGGGGCTTCCTACGAGCAGTACTTC
CDR3: CASTKGQGASYEQYF

size: few
J: TRBJ1-1
D: -
V: TRBV7-3
DNA: TGTGCCAGCAGTCCGGGAATGAACACTGAAGCTTTCTTT
CDR3: CASSPGMNTEAFF

size: -
J: TRBJ1-1
D: -
V: TRBV11-2
DNA: TGTGCCAGCAGCTTATTCAAGGAAGTGAACACTGAAGCTTTCTTT
CDR3: CASSLFKEVNTEAFF

size: -
J: TRBJ2-7
D: TRBD2
V: TRBV19
DNA: TGTGCCAGTAGTGGAGCGGGATTCTCCGAGCAGTACTTC
CDR3: CASSGAGFSEQYF

size: -
J: TRBJ2-3
D: -
V: TRBV27
DNA: TGTGCCAGCAGTTTCCAGGGAAGGGATACGCAGTATTTT
CDR3: CASSFQGRDTQYF

size: few
J: TRBJ2-2
D: -
V: TRBV9
DNA: TGTGCCAGCAGCGCCCTAACAGGGATTCGTACCGGGGAGCTGTTTTTT
CDR3: CASSALTGIRTGELFF

size: -
J: TRBJ1-2
D: -
V: TRBV30
DNA: TGTGCCTCAGAGAGAGGGAACTATGGCTACACCTTC
CDR3: CASERGNYGYTF

size: -
J: TRBJ2-3
D: -
V: TRBV10-1
DNA: TGCGCCAGCAGCGAGGGTGGGGGGCCCACAGATACGCAGTATTTT
CDR3: CASSEGGGPTDTQYF

size: -
J: TRBJ2-1
D: TRBD2
V: TRBV19
DNA: TGTGCCAGTAGTAGCGGGGGGAGGGATGAGCAGTTCTTC
CDR3: CASSSGGRDEQFF

size: -
J: TRBJ1-1
D: -
V: TRBV19
DNA: TGTGCCAGACCTACGACAGGGAACACTGAAGCTTTCTTT
CDR3: CARPTTGNTEAFF

size: -
J: TRBJ2-5
D: -
V: TRBV6-5
DNA: TGTGCCACCCACCGGGCTAGCAGACAAGAGACCCAGTACTTC
CDR3: CATHRASRQETQYF

size: -
J: TRBJ2-7
D: -
V: TRBV27
DNA: TGTGCCAGCAGTTTAAAGGCGGGTACCTCCTACGAGCAGTACTTC
CDR3: CASSLKAGTSYEQYF